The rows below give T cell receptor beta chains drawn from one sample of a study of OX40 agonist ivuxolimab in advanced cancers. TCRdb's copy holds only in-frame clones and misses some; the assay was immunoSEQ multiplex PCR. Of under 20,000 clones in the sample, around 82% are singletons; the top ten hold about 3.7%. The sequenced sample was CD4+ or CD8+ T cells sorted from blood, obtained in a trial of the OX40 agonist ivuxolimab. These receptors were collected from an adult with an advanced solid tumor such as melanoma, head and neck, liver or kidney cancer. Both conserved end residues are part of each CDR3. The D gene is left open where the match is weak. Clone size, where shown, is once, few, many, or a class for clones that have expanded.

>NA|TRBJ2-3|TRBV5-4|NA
CASSGTGTDTQYF
TGTGCCAGCAGCGGGACCGGCACAGATACGCAGTATTTT
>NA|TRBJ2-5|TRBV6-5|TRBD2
CASSRIAGGPETQYF
TGTGCCAGCAGTAGAATAGCGGGAGGGCCGGAGACCCAGTACTTC
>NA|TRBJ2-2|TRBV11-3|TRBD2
CASSFGTSGSNTGELFF
TGTGCCAGCAGCTTCGGGACTAGCGGGAGTAACACCGGGGAGCTGTTTTTT
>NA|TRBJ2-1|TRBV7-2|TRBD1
CASSLVPGRGPNEQFF
TGTGCCAGCAGCTTAGTGCCGGGCAGGGGGCCCAATGAGCAGTTCTTC
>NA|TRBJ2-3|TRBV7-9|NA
CASSSRDEKGGTDTQYF
TGTGCCAGCAGCAGCCGGGACGAGAAGGGAGGCACAGATACGCAGTATTTT
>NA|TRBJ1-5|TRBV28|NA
CASSSSPGDQPQHF
TGTGCCAGCAGTTCGTCTCCAGGGGATCAGCCCCAGCATTTT
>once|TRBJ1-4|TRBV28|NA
CASRLLEKLFF
TGTGCCAGCAGGTTGCTAGAAAAACTGTTTTTT
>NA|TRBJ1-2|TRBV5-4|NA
CASSYNYGYTF
TGTGCCAGCAGCTATAACTATGGCTACACCTTC
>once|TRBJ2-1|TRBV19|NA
CASSIRSNEQFF
TGTGCCAGTAGTATACGGAGTAATGAGCAGTTCTTC
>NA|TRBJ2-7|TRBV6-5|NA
CASRPVTVLHEQYF
TGTGCCAGCCGTCCCGTCACAGTACTCCACGAGCAGTACTTC
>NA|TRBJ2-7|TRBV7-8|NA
CASSLAHRQASYEQYF
TGTGCCAGCAGCTTAGCGCACCGACAGGCGTCCTACGAGCAGTACTTC
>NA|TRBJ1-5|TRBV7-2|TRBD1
CASSVGRDRGGNQPQHF
TGTGCCAGCAGCGTGGGCCGGGACAGGGGTGGCAATCAGCCCCAGCATTTT
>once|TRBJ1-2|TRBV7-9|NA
CASSLEGGGNYGYTF
TGTGCCAGCAGCTTAGAGGGTGGAGGTAACTATGGCTACACCTTC
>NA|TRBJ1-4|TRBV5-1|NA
CASSLGAEEKLFF
TGCGCCAGCAGCTTGGGGGCGGAAGAAAAACTGTTTTTT
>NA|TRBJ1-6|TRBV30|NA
CALQIRTPAYNSPLHF
TGTGCCTTACAGATCCGGACGCCAGCCTATAATTCACCCCTCCACTTT
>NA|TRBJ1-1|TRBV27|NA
CASSFGSEAFF
TGTGCCAGCAGTTTCGGGTCTGAAGCTTTCTTT